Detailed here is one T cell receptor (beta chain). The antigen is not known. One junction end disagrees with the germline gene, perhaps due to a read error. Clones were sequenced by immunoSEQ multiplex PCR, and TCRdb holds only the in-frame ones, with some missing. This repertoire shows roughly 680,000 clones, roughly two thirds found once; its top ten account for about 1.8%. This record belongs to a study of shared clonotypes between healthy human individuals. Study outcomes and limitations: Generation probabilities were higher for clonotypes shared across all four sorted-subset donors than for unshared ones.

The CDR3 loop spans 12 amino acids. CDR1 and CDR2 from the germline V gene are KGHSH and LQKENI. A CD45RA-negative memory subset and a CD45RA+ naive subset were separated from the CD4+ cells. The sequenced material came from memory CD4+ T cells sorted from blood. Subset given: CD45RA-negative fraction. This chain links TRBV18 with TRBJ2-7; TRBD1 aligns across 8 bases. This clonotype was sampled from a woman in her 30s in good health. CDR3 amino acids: CASSPPTGDIDF. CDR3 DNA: TGTGCCAGCTCACCACCGACAGGGGATATCGACTTC.